The T cell receptor (beta chain) described here comes from a study of immune heterogeneity within non-small cell lung tumors. Study-wide context: Histology included several squamous cell carcinomas, nine to ten non-squamous carcinomas and 1 unspecified tumor.

This clonotype was found a few times. The target antigen is unknown. Findings and caveats of the study: Tumor sites in a patient shared identical dominant CDR3 beta clonotypes and also carried site-unique high-frequency clones.

Bulk tumor genomic DNA was the template, and each sample received roughly 600 ng. During surgery, each primary tumor gave multiple biopsies spaced as far apart as possible. Before undergoing curative surgery, patients had newly diagnosed non-small cell lung cancer that was untreated. The V end lost 2 bases, the J end lost 5 bases, and 12 bases lay between the germline ends. Per the germline V gene, CDR1 is SGHNT and CDR2 is YENEEA. CDR3 length equals 15 residues. TCR beta CDR3 was amplified by multiplex PCR using 32 V and 13 J primers. TCRdb recomputed calls from the multiplex PCR reads with MiXCR, one row per CDR3 protein. The sample records 20,000 to 25,000 distinct CDR3 sequences, under 30% being singletons.

The receptor comes from a man aged 35 to 55 with non-small cell lung cancer. Sequenced sample: lung tumor tissue. The chain carries TRBV11-3 and TRBJ1-4; D gene unclear. This CDR3 is CASSLTFAGNEKLFF. CDR3 coding DNA: TGTGCCAGCAGCTTAACCTTCGCGGGGAATGAAAAACTGTTTTTT.